This TCR beta chain was retrieved from a study of shared clonotypes between healthy human individuals. The material for each subset, its genomic DNA, was split evenly across several immunoSEQ plates. It was roughly 0.3 ug DNA, about 30,000 T cell genomes, that went into each replicate PCR of unsorted PBMC. Data came from immunoSEQ multiplex PCR; TCRdb stores just in-frame clones and leaves some out. The profile shows approximately 470,000 clones, about 84% of them singletons. The CDR3 loop spans 13 amino acids. Germline CDR1 and CDR2: SGHVS and FQNEAQ. V gave up 7 bases and J gave up 8 bases; unmatched junction bases: 8. Genomic DNA, for the unsorted samples, came from about 90 million PBMCs. This clone has just one count.

The sequenced sample consisted of PBMCs. This chain uses TRBV7-8 with TRBJ1-2; 9 bases line up with TRBD1. The sequence was obtained from a woman in her 40s in good health. Some clones in this sample may be carry-over from other donors' samples. CDR3 coding DNA: TGTGCCAGCACGGCCGGACAGGGGCGCGGCTACACCTTC. The encoded protein is CASTAGQGRGYTF. Looking up the rest from reference TRBV7-8 and TRBJ1-2 gives the full variable domain: GAGVSQSPRYKVAKRGQDVALRCDPISGHVSLFWYQQALGQGPEFLTYFQNEAQLDKSGLPSDRFFAERPEGSVSTLKIQRTQQEDSAVYLCASTAGQGRGYTFGSGTRLTVV.